This is a list of T cell receptor beta chains from one sample in a study of OX40 agonist ivuxolimab in advanced cancers. The assay was immunoSEQ multiplex PCR, and TCRdb's table has in-frame clones only and misses some. Of some 65,000 clones in the sample, approximately 86% were seen once. The sample in question was CD4+ or CD8+ T cells sorted from blood, obtained in a trial of the OX40 agonist ivuxolimab. These TCRs come from an adult with an advanced solid tumor such as melanoma, head and neck, liver or kidney cancer. Both conserved end residues are part of each CDR3. D genes are given only for firm matches. Clone size is shown for a subset of rows, as once, few, many or a class of expanded clone.

TRBJ2-1,TRBV5-4,.,.,CASSFQGTNEQFF,TGTGCCAGCAGCTTTCAGGGGACAAATGAGCAGTTCTTC
TRBJ1-1,TRBV19,few,.,CASRSGYEAFF,TGTGCCAGTAGGTCGGGGTATGAAGCTTTCTTT
TRBJ2-3,TRBV6-6,.,.,CASSLRTGDDTQYF,TGTGCCAGCAGTTTAAGGACGGGCGACGATACGCAGTATTTT
TRBJ2-7,TRBV9,.,.,CASSPRREAYEQYF,TGTGCCAGCAGCCCCAGACGTGAGGCCTACGAGCAGTACTTC
TRBJ2-2,TRBV27,.,.,CASRPGGRETGELFF,TGTGCCAGCAGGCCTGGGGGTAGGGAAACCGGGGAGCTGTTTTTT
TRBJ2-7,TRBV9,.,.,CASSVAAGSYEQYF,TGTGCCAGCAGCGTAGCAGCGGGTTCCTACGAGCAGTACTTC
TRBJ1-4,TRBV6-5,.,.,CASSYAGRGGEKLFF,TGTGCCAGCAGTTACGCCGGTAGGGGTGGTGAAAAACTGTTTTTT
TRBJ1-2,TRBV7-9,.,.,CASTSTWWQNYGYTF,TGTGCCAGCACCTCCACCTGGTGGCAGAACTATGGCTACACCTTC
TRBJ1-2,TRBV4-2,.,TRBD1,CASSRSTGPPYGYTF,TGTGCCAGCAGCCGATCGACAGGGCCTCCCTATGGCTACACCTTC
TRBJ1-2,TRBV6-6,.,TRBD1,CASSYSGQGPGYTF,TGTGCCAGCAGTTACTCCGGACAGGGCCCTGGCTACACCTTC
TRBJ2-7,TRBV5-8,.,.,CASSLAIRGTYEQYF,TGTGCCAGCAGCTTGGCCATAAGGGGAACGTACGAGCAGTACTTC
TRBJ1-1,TRBV13,.,.,CASRGGTEAFF,TGTGCCAGCAGAGGGGGTACTGAAGCTTTCTTT
TRBJ2-5,TRBV7-9,once,.,CASSFGRQETQYF,TGTGCCAGCAGCTTTGGACGGCAAGAGACCCAGTACTTC
TRBJ1-5,TRBV6-5,.,.,CASSYFGQGSGQPQHF,TGTGCCAGCAGTTACTTTGGGCAGGGATCGGGTCAGCCCCAGCATTTT
TRBJ2-2,TRBV19,once,.,CASSTGRGIGELFF,TGTGCCAGTAGTACCGGAAGAGGTATCGGGGAGCTGTTTTTT
TRBJ2-7,TRBV9,.,TRBD1,CASSVVTGDEQYF,TGTGCCAGCAGCGTAGTAACAGGGGACGAGCAGTACTTC
TRBJ2-5,TRBV4-2,once,.,CASSPGATETQYF,TGTGCCAGCAGCCCCGGAGCGACGGAGACCCAGTACTTC
TRBJ1-1,TRBV13,.,.,CASSLGYRMNTEAFF,TGTGCCAGCAGCTTAGGATACAGAATGAACACTGAAGCTTTCTTT
TRBJ2-1,TRBV9,.,TRBD1,CASSVIDRGLGEQFF,TGTGCCAGCAGCGTAATCGACAGGGGGTTGGGTGAGCAGTTCTTC
TRBJ2-2,TRBV4-1,.,TRBD2,CASSQGKEREGTGELFF,TGCGCCAGCAGCCAAGGAAAGGAGCGGGAGGGCACCGGGGAGCTGTTTTTT
TRBJ1-5,TRBV19,.,TRBD1,CASKGDRVYQPQHF,TGTGCCAGTAAAGGGGACAGGGTTTATCAGCCCCAGCATTTT
TRBJ1-2,TRBV7-2,once,.,CASSLPQQYYGYTF,TGTGCCAGCAGCTTACCGCAACAGTACTATGGCTACACCTTC
TRBJ1-5,TRBV4-3,.,TRBD1,CASSQDRGNQPQHF,TGCGCCAGCAGCCAAGACAGGGGGAATCAGCCCCAGCATTTT
TRBJ2-7,TRBV11-3,.,TRBD1,CASSPIDRGLSYEQYF,TGTGCCAGCAGCCCCATCGACAGGGGCCTCTCCTACGAGCAGTACTTC
TRBJ2-2,TRBV7-2,.,TRBD2,CASSFNPSSGGPGGELFF,TGTGCCAGCAGCTTCAACCCCTCTAGCGGGGGGCCAGGAGGGGAGCTGTTTTTT
TRBJ1-1,TRBV11-3,few,.,CASSPPWTEAFF,TGTGCCAGCAGTCCTCCATGGACTGAAGCTTTCTTT
TRBJ2-3,TRBV29-1,once,TRBD2,CSAKSGSIFVMQYF,TGCAGCGCCAAAAGCGGGAGCATTTTCGTTATGCAGTATTTT
TRBJ2-7,TRBV7-2,.,.,CASSFSRDSSYEQYF,TGTGCCAGCAGCTTTTCCCGGGACTCCTCCTACGAGCAGTACTTC
TRBJ2-4,TRBV5-1,.,.,CASSLGGGARAIQYF,TGCGCCAGCAGCTTGGGCGGGGGCGCCCGGGCCATTCAGTACTTC
TRBJ2-1,TRBV10-1,.,.,CASSDLGLGEQFF,TGCGCCAGCAGCGATTTAGGGTTGGGTGAGCAGTTCTTC
TRBJ2-7,TRBV28,.,.,CASSTDGSYEQYF,TGTGCCAGCAGTACGGACGGCTCCTACGAGCAGTACTTC
TRBJ1-1,TRBV28,.,.,CASSFQARAEAFF,TGTGCCAGCAGTTTTCAGGCCCGAGCTGAAGCTTTCTTT
TRBJ2-7,TRBV10-3,.,.,CAISGTVSYEQYF,TGTGCCATCAGTGGAACAGTCTCCTACGAGCAGTACTTC
TRBJ1-4,TRBV7-6,.,TRBD1,CASSLQGENEKLFF,TGTGCCAGCAGCCTACAGGGGGAGAATGAAAAACTGTTTTTT
TRBJ1-1,TRBV28,.,TRBD1,CASRTGGYSTEAFF,TGTGCCAGCAGAACAGGGGGGTACAGCACTGAAGCTTTCTTT
TRBJ1-5,TRBV6-1,.,.,CASSEILGTNSNQPQHF,TGTGCCAGCAGTGAAATTTTGGGCACGAATAGCAATCAGCCCCAGCATTTT
TRBJ2-3,TRBV14,once,.,CASSLPLGPGTDTQYF,TGTGCCAGCAGTCTTCCCCTGGGACCTGGCACAGATACGCAGTATTTT